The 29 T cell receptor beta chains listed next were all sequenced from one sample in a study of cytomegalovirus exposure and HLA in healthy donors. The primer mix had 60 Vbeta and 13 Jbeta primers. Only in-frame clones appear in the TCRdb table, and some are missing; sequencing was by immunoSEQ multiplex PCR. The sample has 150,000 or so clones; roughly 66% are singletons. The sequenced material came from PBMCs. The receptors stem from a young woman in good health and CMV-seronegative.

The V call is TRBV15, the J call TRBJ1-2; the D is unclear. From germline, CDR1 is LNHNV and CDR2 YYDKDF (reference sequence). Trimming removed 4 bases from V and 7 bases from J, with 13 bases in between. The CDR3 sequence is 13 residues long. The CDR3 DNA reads TGTGCCACCAGCATCTCGTCCCGGGGTGGCTACACCTTC. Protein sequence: CATSISSRGGYTF. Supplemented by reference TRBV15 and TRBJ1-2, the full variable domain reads DAMVIQNPRYQVTQFGKPVTLSCSQTLNHNVMYWYQQKSSQAPKLLFHYYDKDFNNEADTPDNFQSRRPNTSFCFLDIRSPGLGDTAMYLCATSISSRGGYTFGSGTRLTVV.

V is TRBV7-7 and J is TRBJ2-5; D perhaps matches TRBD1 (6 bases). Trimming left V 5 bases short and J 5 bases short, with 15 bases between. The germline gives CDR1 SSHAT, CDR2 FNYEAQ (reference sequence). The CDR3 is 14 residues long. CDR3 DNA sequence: TGTGCCAGCAGCCCGAGGGGGAGTGGGGAGACCCAGTACTTC. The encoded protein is CASSPRGSGETQYF.

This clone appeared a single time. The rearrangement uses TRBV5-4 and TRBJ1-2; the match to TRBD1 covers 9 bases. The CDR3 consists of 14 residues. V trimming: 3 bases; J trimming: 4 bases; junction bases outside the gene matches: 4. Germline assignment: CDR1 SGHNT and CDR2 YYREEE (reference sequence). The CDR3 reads CASSSQGAFYGYTF. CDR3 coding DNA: TGTGCCAGCAGCTCACAGGGGGCCTTCTATGGCTACACCTTC. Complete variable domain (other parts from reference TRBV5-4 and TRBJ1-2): ETGVTQSPTHLIKTRGQQVTLRCSSQSGHNTVSWYQQALGQGPQFIFQYYREEENGRGNFPPRFSGLQFPNYSSELNVNALELDDSALYLCASSSQGAFYGYTFGSGTRLTVV.

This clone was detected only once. This CDR3 is CASSLAGGGSPLHF. CDR3 nucleotides: TGTGCCAGCAGCTTGGCGGGAGGCGGTTCACCCCTCCACTTT. The gene calls are TRBV5-8 and TRBJ1-6, with D uncertain. This CDR3 region has 14 residues. Trimming stripped 0 bases from V and 9 bases from J, with 10 bases between. Germline V lookup: CDR1 SGHTS, CDR2 YDEGEE.

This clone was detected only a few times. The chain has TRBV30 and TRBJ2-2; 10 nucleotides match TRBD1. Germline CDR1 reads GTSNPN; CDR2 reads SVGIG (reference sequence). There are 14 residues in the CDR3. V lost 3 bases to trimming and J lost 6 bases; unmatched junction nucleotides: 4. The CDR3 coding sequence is TGTGCCTGGAGGCCGGGACAGGGGTCCGGGGAGCTGTTTTTT. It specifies CAWRPGQGSGELFF.

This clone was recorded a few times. In DNA form, the CDR3 reads TGTGCCAGCAGCCAAGACAGGGTATGGACTGAAGCTTTCTTT. Translated, it gives CASSQDRVWTEAFF. V and J are TRBV4-2 and TRBJ1-1; weak D call: TRBD1 (5 bases). The CDR3 extends over 14 amino acids. Germline CDR1 reads LGHNA; CDR2 reads YNFKEQ. Deletions cut 0 bases from V and 5 bases from J, with 10 bases between.

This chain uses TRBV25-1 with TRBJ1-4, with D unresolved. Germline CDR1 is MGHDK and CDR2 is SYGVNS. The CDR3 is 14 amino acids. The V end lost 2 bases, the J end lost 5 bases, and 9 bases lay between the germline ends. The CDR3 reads CASSEEGRNEKLFF. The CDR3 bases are TGTGCCAGCAGTGAAGAGGGTAGGAATGAAAAACTGTTTTTT. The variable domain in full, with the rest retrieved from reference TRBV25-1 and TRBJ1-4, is EADIYQTPRYLVIGTGKKITLECSQTMGHDKMYWYQQDPGMELHLIHYSYGVNSTEKGDLSSESTVSRIRTEHFPLTLESARPSHTSQYLCASSEEGRNEKLFFGSGTQLSVL.

This CDR3 is CASSLPDDRGFGGYTF. CDR3 DNA sequence: TGTGCCAGCTCACTCCCAGATGACAGGGGTTTTGGTGGCTACACCTTC. This chain connects TRBV18 to TRBJ1-2; 8 positions agree with TRBD1. The ends lost 4 bases at V and 7 bases at J; junction bases unmatched: 14. This CDR3 has 16 residues. Germline CDR1 is KGHSH and CDR2 is LQKENI.

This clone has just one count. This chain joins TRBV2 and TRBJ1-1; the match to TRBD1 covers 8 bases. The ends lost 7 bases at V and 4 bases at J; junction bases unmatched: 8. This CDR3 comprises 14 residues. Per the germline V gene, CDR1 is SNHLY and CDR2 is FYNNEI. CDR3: CASTPDRAGTEAFF. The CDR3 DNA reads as TGTGCCAGCACCCCGGACAGGGCGGGCACTGAAGCTTTCTTT. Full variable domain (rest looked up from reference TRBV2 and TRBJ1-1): EPEVTQTPSHQVTQMGQEVILRCVPISNHLYFYWYRQILGQKVEFLVSFYNNEISEKSEIFDDQFSVERPDGSNFTLKIRSTKLEDSAMYFCASTPDRAGTEAFFGQGTRLTVV.

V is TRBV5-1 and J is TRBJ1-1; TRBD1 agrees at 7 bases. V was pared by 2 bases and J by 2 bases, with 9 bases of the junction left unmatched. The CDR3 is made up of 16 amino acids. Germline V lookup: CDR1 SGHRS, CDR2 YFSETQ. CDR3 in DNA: TGCGCCAGCAGCTTAGGGCCAGGGGGAACTAACACTGAAGCTTTCTTT. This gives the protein CASSLGPGGTNTEAFF.

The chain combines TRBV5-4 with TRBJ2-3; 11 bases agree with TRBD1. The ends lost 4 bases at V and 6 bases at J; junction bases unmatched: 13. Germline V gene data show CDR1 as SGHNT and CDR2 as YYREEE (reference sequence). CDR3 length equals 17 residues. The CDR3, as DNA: TGTGCCAGCAGCCCCGGGACAGGGGGTGGTGCGTCGGATACGCAGTATTTT. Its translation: CASSPGTGGGASDTQYF.

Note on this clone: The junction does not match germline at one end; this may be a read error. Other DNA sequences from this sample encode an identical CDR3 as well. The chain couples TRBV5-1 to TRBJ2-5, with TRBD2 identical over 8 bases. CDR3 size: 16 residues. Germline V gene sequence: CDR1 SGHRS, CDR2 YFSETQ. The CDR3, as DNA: TGCGCCAGCAGCTTCACAGGAACAGGGACTAGAGAGACCCAATACTTC. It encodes CASSFTGTGTRETQYF. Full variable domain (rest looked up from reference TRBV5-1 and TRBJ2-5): KAGVTQTPRYLIKTRGQQVTLSCSPISGHRSVSWYQQTPGQGLQFLFEYFSETQRNKGNFPGRFSGRQFSNSRSEMNVSTLELGDSALYLCASSFTGTGTRETQYFGPGTRLLVL.

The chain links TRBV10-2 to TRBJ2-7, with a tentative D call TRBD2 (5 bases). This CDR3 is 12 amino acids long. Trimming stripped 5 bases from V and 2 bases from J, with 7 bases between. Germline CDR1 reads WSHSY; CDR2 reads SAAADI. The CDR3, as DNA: TGCGCCAGCAGTCGGGATGCCTACGAGCAGTACGTC. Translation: CASSRDAYEQYV.

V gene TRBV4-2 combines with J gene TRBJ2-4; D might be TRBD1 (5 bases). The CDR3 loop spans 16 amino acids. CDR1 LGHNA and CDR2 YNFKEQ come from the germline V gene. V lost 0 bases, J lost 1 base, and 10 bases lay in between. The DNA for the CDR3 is TGTGCCAGCAGCCAAGATCCGGCAGGGGCCAAAAACATTCAGTACTTC. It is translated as CASSQDPAGAKNIQYF.

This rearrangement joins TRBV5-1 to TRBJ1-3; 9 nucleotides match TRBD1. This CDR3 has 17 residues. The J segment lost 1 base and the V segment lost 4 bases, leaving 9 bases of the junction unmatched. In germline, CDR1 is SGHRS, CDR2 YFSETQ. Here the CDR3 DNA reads TGCGCCAGCAGCCCAGGGACAGGGCGGATGTCTGGAAACACCATATATTTT. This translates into CASSPGTGRMSGNTIYF. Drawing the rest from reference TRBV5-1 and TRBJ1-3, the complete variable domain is KAGVTQTPRYLIKTRGQQVTLSCSPISGHRSVSWYQQTPGQGLQFLFEYFSETQRNKGNFPGRFSGRQFSNSRSEMNVSTLELGDSALYLCASSPGTGRMSGNTIYFGEGSWLTVV.

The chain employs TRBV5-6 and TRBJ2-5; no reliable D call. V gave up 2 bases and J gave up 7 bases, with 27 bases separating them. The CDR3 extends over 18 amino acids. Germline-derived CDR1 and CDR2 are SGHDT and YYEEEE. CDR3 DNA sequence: TGTGCCAGCAGCTTTGGTGTTGGAGTTAGTGAGGAGTACGGGACCCAGTACTTC. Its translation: CASSFGVGVSEEYGTQYF.

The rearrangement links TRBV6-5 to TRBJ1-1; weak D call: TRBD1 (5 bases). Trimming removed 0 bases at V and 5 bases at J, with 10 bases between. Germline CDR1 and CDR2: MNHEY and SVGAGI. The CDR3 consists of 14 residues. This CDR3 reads CASSYSGGETEAFF. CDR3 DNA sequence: TGTGCCAGCAGTTACTCTGGGGGGGAAACTGAAGCTTTCTTT.

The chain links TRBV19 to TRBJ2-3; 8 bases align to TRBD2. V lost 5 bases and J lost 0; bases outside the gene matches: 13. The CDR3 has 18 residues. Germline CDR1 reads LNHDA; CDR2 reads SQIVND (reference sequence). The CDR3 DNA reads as TGTGCCAGTAGTGACCGGGGGGGCGGGGCCGCTAGCACAGATACGCAGTATTTT. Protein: CASSDRGGGAASTDTQYF.

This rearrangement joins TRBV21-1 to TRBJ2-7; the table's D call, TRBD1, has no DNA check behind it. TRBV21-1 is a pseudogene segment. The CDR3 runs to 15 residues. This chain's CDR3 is CASSLGQGAAYEQYV. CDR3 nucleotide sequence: TGTGCCAGCAGCCTAGGACAGGGGGCGGCCTACGAGCAGTACGTC.

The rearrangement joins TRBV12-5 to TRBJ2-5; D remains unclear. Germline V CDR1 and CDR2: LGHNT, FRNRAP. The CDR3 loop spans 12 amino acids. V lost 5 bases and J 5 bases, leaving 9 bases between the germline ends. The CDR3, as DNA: TGTGCTAGTGGTCCGTTCGGGGAGACCCAGTACTTC. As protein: CASGPFGETQYF.

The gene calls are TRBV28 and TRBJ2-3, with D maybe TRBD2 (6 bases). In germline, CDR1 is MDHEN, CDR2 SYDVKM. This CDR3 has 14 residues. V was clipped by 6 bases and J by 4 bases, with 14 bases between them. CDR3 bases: TGTGCCAGCAGCGGGGGTCTAGGGGCAGATACGCAGTATTTT. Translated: CASSGGLGADTQYF.

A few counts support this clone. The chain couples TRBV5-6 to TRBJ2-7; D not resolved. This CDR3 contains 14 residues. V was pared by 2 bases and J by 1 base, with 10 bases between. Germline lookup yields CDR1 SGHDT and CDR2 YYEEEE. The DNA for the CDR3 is TGTGCCAGCAGCTTCGGCGGTTCTTCCTACGAGCAGTACGTC. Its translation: CASSFGGSSYEQYV.

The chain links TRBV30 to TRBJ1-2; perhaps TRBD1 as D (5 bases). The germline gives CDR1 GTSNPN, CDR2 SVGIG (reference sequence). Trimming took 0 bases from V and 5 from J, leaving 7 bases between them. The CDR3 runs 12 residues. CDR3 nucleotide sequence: TGTGCCTGGAGTGTAGGGGAATATGGCTACACCTTC. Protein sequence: CAWSVGEYGYTF.

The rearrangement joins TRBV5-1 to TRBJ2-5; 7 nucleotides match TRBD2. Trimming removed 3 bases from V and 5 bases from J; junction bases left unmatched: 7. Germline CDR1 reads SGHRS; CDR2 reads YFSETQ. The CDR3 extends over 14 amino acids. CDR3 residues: CASSSLASDETQYF. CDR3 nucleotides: TGCGCCAGCAGCTCACTAGCGAGTGACGAGACCCAGTACTTC. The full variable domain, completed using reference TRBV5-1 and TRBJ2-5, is KAGVTQTPRYLIKTRGQQVTLSCSPISGHRSVSWYQQTPGQGLQFLFEYFSETQRNKGNFPGRFSGRQFSNSRSEMNVSTLELGDSALYLCASSSLASDETQYFGPGTRLLVL.

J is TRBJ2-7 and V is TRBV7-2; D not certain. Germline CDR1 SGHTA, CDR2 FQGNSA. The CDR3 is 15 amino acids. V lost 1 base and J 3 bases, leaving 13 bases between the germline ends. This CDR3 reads CASSLDSPEVYEQYF. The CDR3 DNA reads TGTGCCAGCAGCTTAGATTCTCCTGAGGTCTACGAGCAGTACTTC.

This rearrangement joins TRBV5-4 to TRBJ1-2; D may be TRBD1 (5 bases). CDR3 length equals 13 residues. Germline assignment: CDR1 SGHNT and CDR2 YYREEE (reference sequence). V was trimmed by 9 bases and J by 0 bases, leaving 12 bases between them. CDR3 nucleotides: TGTGCCACCTCGGCCAGGGCTAACTATGGCTACACCTTC. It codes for CATSARANYGYTF.

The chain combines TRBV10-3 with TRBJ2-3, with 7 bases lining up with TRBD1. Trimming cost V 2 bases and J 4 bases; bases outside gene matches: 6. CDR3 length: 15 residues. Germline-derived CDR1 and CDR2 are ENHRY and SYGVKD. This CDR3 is CAISEPRTGADTQYF. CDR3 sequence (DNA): TGTGCCATCAGTGAGCCTCGTACAGGGGCAGATACGCAGTATTTT.

The CDR3 DNA is TGTGCCAGCAGTTGGGGACAGGGCCCAGATACGCAGTATTTT. It codes for CASSWGQGPDTQYF. The J gene is TRBJ2-3, the V gene TRBV27; 9 bases line up with TRBD1. Germline V gene data show CDR1 as MNHEY and CDR2 as SMNVEV (reference sequence). This CDR3 has 14 amino acids. V lost 4 bases to trimming and J lost 4 bases; unmatched junction nucleotides: 3.

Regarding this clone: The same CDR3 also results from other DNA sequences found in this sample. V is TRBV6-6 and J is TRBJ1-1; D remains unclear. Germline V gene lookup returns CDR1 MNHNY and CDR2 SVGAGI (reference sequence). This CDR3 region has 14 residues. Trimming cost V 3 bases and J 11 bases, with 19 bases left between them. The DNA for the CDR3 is TGTGCCAGCAGTTATTCTGTTAATGCAGGATGGGCTTTCTTT. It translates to CASSYSVNAGWAFF.